The source of this T cell receptor beta chain is a study of graft-versus-host responses after intestinal transplantation. Overall study: Recipients uniformly received anti-thymocyte globulin induction, followed by tacrolimus and steroids for approximately 3 years. Notes on the study in general: Among circulating GvH clones, peak levels were associated with early post-transplant declines in HvG clones.

Concerning this clone: Its antigen is not identified.

The repertoire was sequenced with immunoSEQ multiplex PCR; TCRdb's copy has only in-frame clones and lacks some. The sample yields more than 10,000 clones, around 83% seen once. Deletions cut 8 bases from V and 8 bases from J, with 13 bases between. Germline values: CDR1 MNHNS, CDR2 SASEGT. This CDR3 region has 12 residues. This sequence joins TRBV6-1 and TRBJ2-4; tentative D call: TRBD1 (6 bases). The sequence derives from a human patient who received an intestinal transplant, so some T cells may come from the graft donor. Source: PBMCs, taken around 120 days after transplant. This CDR3 reads CASGNREDIQYF. The CDR3, as DNA: TGTGCCAGCGGGAACAGGGAAGACATTCAGTACTTC.